A single sample is the source of the 29 T cell receptor beta chains below, sequenced in a study of blood T cell repertoires in COVID-19. The protocol was immunoSEQ multiplex PCR, while the TCRdb copy is restricted to in-frame clones and leaves out a portion. The sample includes fewer than 55,000 clones, approximately 70% of them seen just once. Material: peripheral blood. The source is a woman aged 70-85 years with acute or convalescent COVID-19.

This clone was recorded a few times. This sequence joins TRBV7-9 and TRBJ2-2; weak D call: TRBD1 (5 bases). The CDR3 is 14 residues long. Trimming cost V 6 bases and J 6 bases, with 14 bases left between them. Germline CDR1 SEHNR, CDR2 FQNEAQ (reference sequence). CDR3 sequence (DNA): TGTGCCAGCAGTTTACATCAGGGTCCCGGGGAGCTGTTTTTT. Translated: CASSLHQGPGELFF.

The gene calls are TRBV20-1 and TRBJ2-3; D might be TRBD2 (6 bases). The CDR3 sequence is 16 residues long. V gave up 3 bases and J gave up 2 bases, with 18 bases separating them. The germline V gene has CDR1 DFQATT and CDR2 SNEGSKA (reference sequence). CDR3 residues: CSASSWRTKVTDTQYF. In DNA form, the CDR3 reads TGCAGTGCTAGTTCGTGGAGGACTAAGGTCACAGATACGCAGTATTTT.

The chain has TRBV6-5 and TRBJ2-5, with D maybe TRBD1 (5 bases). The CDR3 is 14 residues long. The germline gives CDR1 MNHEY, CDR2 SVGAGI. Trimming shortened V by 2 bases and J by 5 bases, and 12 bases separated the two germline ends. The CDR3 sequence is CASSYVAGMETQYF. The DNA of the CDR3 is TGTGCCAGCAGTTACGTCGCAGGGATGGAGACCCAGTACTTC.

The chain couples TRBV12-3 or TRBV12-4 to TRBJ2-2; 7 nucleotides match TRBD2. The CDR3 is 12 residues long. V was pared by 8 bases and J by 6 bases, with 3 bases of the junction left unmatched. The CDR3 nucleotides are TGTGCCAGCCGGGGGGACGCCGGGGAGCTGTTTTTT. Translating it yields CASRGDAGELFF.

The chain carries TRBV6-1 and TRBJ2-2, with D possibly TRBD2 on 6 matching bases. Germline lookup yields CDR1 MNHNS and CDR2 SASEGT. Trimming took 8 bases from V and 2 from J, leaving 12 bases between them. This CDR3 has 14 residues. This chain's CDR3 is CASSSGLNTGELFF. The CDR3 DNA sequence: TGTGCCAGCTCCTCGGGACTCAACACCGGGGAGCTGTTTTTT.

Note on this clone: Other DNA sequences in the sample encode the same CDR3. V and J are TRBV18 and TRBJ2-5, with a possible D match to TRBD1 (6 bases). Germline V lookup: CDR1 KGHSH, CDR2 LQKENI. The CDR3 is 15 residues long. V was trimmed by 3 bases and J by 2 bases, leaving 13 bases between them. CDR3 sequence reads: CASSPQQGRQETQYF. The CDR3 DNA follows: TGTGCCAGCTCACCTCAACAGGGTCGGCAAGAGACCCAGTACTTC.

In the case of this clone: A read error may account for a junction end that differs from germline. The rearrangement joins TRBV6-1 to TRBJ1-1, with 8 bases matching TRBD1. The CDR3 length is 14 residues. Germline values: CDR1 MNHNS, CDR2 SASEGT. The CDR3 here is CASNEQGVVTEAFF. DNA of the CDR3: TGTGCCAGCAATGAACAGGGGGTTGTCACTGAAGCTTTCTTT.

The sample holds a few counts of this clone. This chain joins TRBV6-5 and TRBJ1-4; tentatively, D is TRBD1 (5 bases). Germline CDR1 reads MNHEY; CDR2 reads SVGAGI. This CDR3 comprises 15 residues. The V and J ends lost 0 bases and 0 bases respectively, with 5 bases between them. The CDR3 here is CASSYSGATNEKLFF. The CDR3 DNA reads as TGTGCCAGCAGTTACTCAGGGGCAACTAATGAAAAACTGTTTTTT.

The rearrangement links TRBV2 to TRBJ2-7, with a possible D match to TRBD2 (5 bases). The CDR3 spans 14 residues. Germline lookup yields CDR1 SNHLY and CDR2 FYNNEI. Deletions cut 6 bases from V and 0 bases from J, with 12 bases between. The CDR3 DNA reads TGTGCCAGCAGCTTCGGACTTCTCTCCTACGAGCAGTACTTC. This codes for CASSFGLLSYEQYF. Filled out from reference TRBV2 and TRBJ2-7, the complete variable domain reads EPEVTQTPSHQVTQMGQEVILRCVPISNHLYFYWYRQILGQKVEFLVSFYNNEISEKSEIFDDQFSVERPDGSNFTLKIRSTKLEDSAMYFCASSFGLLSYEQYFGPGTRLTVT.

This clone has only one observation. The rearrangement joins TRBV10-3 to TRBJ2-2; TRBD2 matches at 7 bases. This CDR3 has 17 residues. Germline CDR1 ENHRY, CDR2 SYGVKD. V was clipped by 6 bases and J by 0 bases; unmatched bases: 10. The CDR3 region is CAIRRTSSGPNTGELFF. The CDR3 DNA reads as TGTGCCATCAGGCGAACTTCTAGCGGCCCGAACACCGGGGAGCTGTTTTTT.

CDR3 in amino acids: CASARGLELFF. The CDR3 DNA reads as TGTGCCAGCGCCAGGGGGCTGGAGCTGTTTTTT. The chain links TRBV2 to TRBJ2-2; 8 nucleotides agree with TRBD1. V lost 8 bases, J lost 10 bases, and 3 bases stayed unmatched. Germline V gene lookup returns CDR1 SNHLY and CDR2 FYNNEI. The CDR3 extends over 11 amino acids. Full variable domain (remainder filled in from reference TRBV2 and TRBJ2-2): EPEVTQTPSHQVTQMGQEVILRCVPISNHLYFYWYRQILGQKVEFLVSFYNNEISEKSEIFDDQFSVERPDGSNFTLKIRSTKLEDSAMYFCASARGLELFFGEGSRLTVL.

J is TRBJ1-5 and V is TRBV18; no clear D gene. The CDR3 length is 13 residues. Germline CDR1 is KGHSH and CDR2 is LQKENI. The V gene lost 3 bases and the J gene lost 9 bases, with 12 bases spanning the gap. CDR3 amino acids: CASSPGEFAPQHF. CDR3 coding DNA: TGTGCCAGCTCACCTGGAGAATTTGCGCCCCAGCATTTT.

This clone was observed a few times. The chain links TRBV18 to TRBJ2-1; a possible D gene is TRBD1 (5 bases). This CDR3 spans 15 amino acids. Trimming removed 8 bases from V and 5 bases from J, with 19 bases in between. CDR1 KGHSH and CDR2 LQKENI come from the germline V gene. The CDR3, as DNA: TGTGCCAGCCTCCCCCAGGGTAGCCTTAACAATGAGCAGTTCTTC. Translated, it gives CASLPQGSLNNEQFF.

The gene calls are TRBV23-1 and TRBJ2-1; D unresolved. TRBV23-1 is labeled an ORF, and its function is uncertain. The V end lost 0 bases, the J end lost 0 bases, and 3 bases lay between the germline ends. The CDR3 sequence is 14 residues long. CDR3 sequence reads: CASSQSSSYNEQFF. CDR3 sequence (DNA): TGCGCCAGCAGTCAATCTAGCTCCTACAATGAGCAGTTCTTC.

V and J are TRBV18 and TRBJ1-1; D remains ambiguous. The germline CDR1 and CDR2 sequences are KGHSH and LQKENI. This CDR3 comprises 14 residues. Trimming shortened V by 3 bases and J by 1 base, and 9 bases separated the two germline ends. CDR3 sequence reads: CASSPSNGNTEAFF. CDR3 nucleotides: TGTGCCAGCTCACCGAGTAATGGGAACACTGAAGCTTTCTTT.

This clone was seen at least ten times. This chain joins TRBV13 and TRBJ1-2; TRBD1 aligns across 8 bases. V lost 5 bases, J lost 0 bases, and 8 bases stayed unmatched. The V gene's germline CDR1 is PRHDT and CDR2 FYEKMQ (reference sequence). The CDR3 spans 16 residues. CDR3 sequence (DNA): TGTGCCAGCAGCCAAGGACAGGGTGGTGCTAACTATGGCTACACCTTC. Its translation: CASSQGQGGANYGYTF.

The chain is built from TRBV4-1 and TRBJ2-5; 15 bases fit TRBD2. The CDR3 consists of 18 residues. Germline loops: CDR1 MGHRA, CDR2 YSYEKL. Trimming removed 0 bases from V and 2 bases from J; junction bases left unmatched: 4. The DNA for the CDR3 is TGCGCCAGCAGCCAAGATCCCGGACTAGCGGGGGGGCAAGAGACCCAGTACTTC. As protein: CASSQDPGLAGGQETQYF.

This clone was picked up one time. This CDR3 is CASSHPGIGLRLPTYEQYF. The CDR3 region has the DNA TGCGCCAGCAGTCACCCCGGGATAGGACTGCGGCTGCCTACCTACGAGCAGTACTTC. The chain recombines TRBV23-1 with TRBJ2-7; D may be TRBD2 (5 bases). TRBV23-1 is filed as an ORF, its function uncertain. This CDR3 is 19 amino acids long. The ends were cut back, 3 bases at V and 2 bases at J, with 26 bases in the middle.

This sequence joins TRBV6-2 or TRBV6-3 and TRBJ1-2, with TRBD1 matching over 11 bases. J lost 6 bases, V lost 5 bases, and 8 bases had no gene match. Germline assignment: CDR1 MNHEY and CDR2 SVGEGT. There are 15 residues in the CDR3. The CDR3 DNA follows: TGTGCCAGCAGTACACGGACAGGGGGCGACAATGGCTACACCTTC. This sequence encodes CASSTRTGGDNGYTF.

The rearrangement links TRBV5-8 to TRBJ2-5, with 7 bases aligning to TRBD1. CDR3 length equals 14 residues. Germline CDR1 SGHTS, CDR2 YDEGEE. The junction had 5 bases not matched to a gene; V was cut back by 1 base and J by 5 bases. CDR3 amino acids: CASSLKGGRETQYF. The CDR3 DNA reads TGTGCCAGCAGCTTGAAAGGGGGCAGGGAGACCCAGTACTTC.

A remark on this clone: The junction departs from the called germline gene at one end, perhaps through a read error. The V call is TRBV7-7, the J call TRBJ2-2, with D unresolved. Germline values: CDR1 SSHAT, CDR2 FNYEAQ (reference sequence). The CDR3 has 13 amino acids. The CDR3 sequence: CASSFTNTGELFF. The CDR3 DNA reads TGTGCTAGCAGCTTCACGAACACCGGGGAGCTGTTTTTT.

This sequence joins TRBV14 and TRBJ1-2; possibly TRBD1 for D (6 bases). The germline CDR1 and CDR2 sequences are SGHDN and FVKESK. V was shortened by 0 bases and J by 7 bases, with 9 bases between the two germline ends. This CDR3 is built from 13 residues. The CDR3 sequence: CASSQENRVGYTF. The CDR3 DNA reads as TGTGCCAGCAGCCAAGAAAACAGGGTTGGCTACACCTTC.

The chain is built from TRBV5-1 and TRBJ2-2; D is unclear. The V gene's germline CDR1 is SGHRS and CDR2 YFSETQ. The CDR3 runs to 13 residues. V shed 0 bases and J shed 6 bases, with 6 bases lying between them. The CDR3 DNA reads TGCGCCAGCAGCTTGGATGGGCCCGGGGAGCTGTTTTTT. Amino acid sequence: CASSLDGPGELFF.

This clone was counted a single time. The chain employs TRBV3-1 (or the pseudogene TRBV3-2) and TRBJ2-3, with D possibly being TRBD2 (5 bases). Germline V gene sequence: CDR1 LGHDT, CDR2 YNNKEL (reference sequence). The length of the CDR3 is 13 residues. V lost 3 bases to trimming and J lost 3 bases, with 7 bases between them. The CDR3, as DNA: TGTGCCAGCAGCCAGGGCGGGACAGATACGCAGTATTTT. Amino acids: CASSQGGTDTQYF.

V is TRBV7-3 and J is TRBJ1-1; D gene unclear. The CDR3 contains 13 residues. The germline CDR1 and CDR2 sequences are SGHTA and FQGTGA. V gave up 9 bases and J gave up 2 bases, with 13 bases separating them. This CDR3 reads CASKRLFNTEAFF. The DNA for the CDR3 is TGTGCCAGTAAACGACTGTTTAACACTGAAGCTTTCTTT. Based on the CDR3 plus reference TRBV7-3 and TRBJ1-1, the full variable domain is GAGVSQTPSNKVTEKGKYVELRCDPISGHTALYWYRQSLGQGPEFLIYFQGTGAADDSGLPNDRFFAVRPEGSVSTLKIQRTERGDSAVYLCASKRLFNTEAFFGQGTRLTVV.

This chain links TRBV3-1 (or the pseudogene TRBV3-2) with TRBJ2-5; 7 bases match TRBD1. J lost 2 bases, V lost 1 base, and 4 bases had no gene match. CDR1 is LGHDT, CDR2 YNNKEL, per germline (reference sequence). The CDR3 is 15 amino acids. The CDR3 nucleotides read TGTGCCAGCAGCCAAGTTTGGACAGGTCAAGAGACCCAGTACTTC. This sequence encodes CASSQVWTGQETQYF.

The V gene is TRBV4-1, the J gene TRBJ1-5; maybe TRBD1 (5 bases). Germline CDR1 is MGHRA and CDR2 is YSYEKL. The V and J ends lost 2 bases and 7 bases respectively, with 15 bases between them. The CDR3 length is 15 residues. The CDR3 spells CASSQREGADQPQHF. In nucleotides, the CDR3 is TGCGCCAGCAGCCAAAGAGAAGGGGCTGACCAGCCCCAGCATTTT.

This clone was recorded at least ten times. Here the CDR3 reads CASSVGPSGADTQYF. CDR3 sequence (DNA): TGTGCCAGCAGTGTGGGGCCTAGCGGGGCAGATACGCAGTATTTT. The chain recombines TRBV2 with TRBJ2-3, with 9 bases lining up with TRBD2. Germline V gene sequence: CDR1 SNHLY, CDR2 FYNNEI. The V segment lost 4 bases and the J segment 4 bases; nucleotides outside the gene matches: 6. The CDR3 covers 15 residues.

This chain uses TRBV6-1 with TRBJ1-6; TRBD1 matches 9 bases. With 8 bases clipped from V and 9 bases from J, the junction kept 5 bases outside the gene matches. This CDR3 is built from 13 residues. The germline V gene encodes CDR1 MNHNS and CDR2 SASEGT. The CDR3 DNA reads TGTGCCAGCGCTCCGGGACAGGGTTCACCCCTCCACTTT. Residues: CASAPGQGSPLHF.